This TCR beta chain comes out of a study of technical replicates of blood from four donors. Per germline, CDR1 SGHRS and CDR2 YFSETQ. The V gene lost 5 bases and the J gene lost 3 bases, with 12 bases spanning the gap. This CDR3 is 13 amino acids long. Generated by immunoSEQ multiplex PCR, the TCRdb table keeps only in-frame clones and is missing some. The sample consists of roughly 69,000 clones, around 97% of them appearing once. Sequenced: T cells isolated from PBMCs. V is TRBV5-1 and J is TRBJ2-7; D is perhaps TRBD1 (6 bases). The TCR comes from a human donor in good health. CDR3 nucleotide sequence: TGCGCCAGCAGTTCCGGGACACTCTACGAGCAGTACTTC. Translated: CASSSGTLYEQYF.